Included here is one T cell receptor (beta chain) sequence, with context. There is no known antigen for this receptor. No qualities accompany the bases; no much larger clone lies one base away. This sample is drawn from a study of T-cell memory formation after mild COVID-19 (dated by TCRdb to 2020 to 2023). Regarding the research as a whole: Most TCR sequence clusters were specific to one of the two donors. Longitudinal TCRalpha and TCRbeta repertoire sequencing tracked T-cell clones expanding and contracting after mild COVID-19 in two donors. The cohort comprised two young, previously healthy adult volunteers, one female and one male.

PBMCs were isolated by Ficoll-Paque density gradient centrifugation. TCRdb records Illumina NovaSeq 6000 as the sequencer. cDNA libraries for TCRalpha and TCRbeta were prepared by 5'RACE using constant-segment primers, with sample barcodes and unique molecular identifiers added. Trizol reagent was used to extract RNA from every sample. The libraries were amplified in two PCR steps, and the second step added a second sample barcode and Illumina TruSeq adapters. Libraries were sequenced on an Illumina NovaSeq with 2 x 150 bp paired-end reads. In the paper's pipeline: The reads were demultiplexed and collapsed into UMI-guided consensus sequences using migec v1.2.7. Using mixcr v2.1.11, UMI consensuses were aligned to TRA and TRB V and J templates and then assembled into clonotypes. A clonotype was counted as expanded or contracted only if both edgeR and NoisET called the change significant, with noise models trained on biological replicates. For edgeR calls, the thresholds were a false discovery rate-adjusted p below 0.01 and a log2 fold-change of 1. As an exploratory analysis of dynamics, PCA with hierarchical clustering was applied to max-normalized trajectories of the 1000 most abundant clonotypes. The CD4 or CD8 phenotype of responding clones was assigned using the separately sequenced CD4+ and CD8+ repertoires. TCRdb itself trimmed the public reads at Q25 with fastp, ran MiXCR and retained productive beta chains. Every entry covers one CDR3 protein and lists the most common genes and DNA from its rows. The V and J calls follow TCRdb's processing rather than the paper's. Recorded for this sample are 350,000 to 500,000 distinct CDR3 sequences; 18% of them occurred a single time. About 22% of the sample lies in the top ten.

General findings and caveats noted by the study authors: SARS-CoV-2 specificity was not confirmed for the second-wave clones peaking on day 37. The study covered only two mild cases, and larger cohorts including severe cases with pre-infection samples were considered necessary. Some responding clones were detected in pre-infection memory, which suggested that pre-existing cross-reactive memory T cells had joined the SARS-CoV-2 response. Clones that contracted from day 15 to 85 showed balanced CD4/CD8 phenotypes, whereas a second wave of clones that expanded from day 15 to 37 leaned towards CD4+. Contracting CD4+ clones were found mainly in CM and EM memory subsets, while CD8+ clones were enriched in EMRA.

CDR1 and CDR2 (SGHRS, YFSETQ) derive from the germline V gene. The CDR3 has 17 amino acids, counting the end cysteine and phenylalanine. Only the CDR3 DNA is retained, 51 bases long and in frame from the first base. A distance of 18 bases separates the germline ends of V and J, which lose 4 bases and 1 base respectively. The receptor was isolated from a man younger than 35 who had mild COVID-19 (a few samples of this study predate the infection). The sample titles of this study are shuffled in the database, so cell type and time point are left out; the donor was told from shared clones. The sequenced sample was PBMCs or a T cell subset sorted from them (not recorded which). This sequence uses TRBV5-1 and TRBJ2-4, and possibly TRBD1, on 5 matching bases. CDR3 reads: CASSQSVRTFAKNIQYF. The DNA is TGCGCCAGCAGCCAATCGGTTAGGACATTCGCCAAAAACATTCAGTACTTC.